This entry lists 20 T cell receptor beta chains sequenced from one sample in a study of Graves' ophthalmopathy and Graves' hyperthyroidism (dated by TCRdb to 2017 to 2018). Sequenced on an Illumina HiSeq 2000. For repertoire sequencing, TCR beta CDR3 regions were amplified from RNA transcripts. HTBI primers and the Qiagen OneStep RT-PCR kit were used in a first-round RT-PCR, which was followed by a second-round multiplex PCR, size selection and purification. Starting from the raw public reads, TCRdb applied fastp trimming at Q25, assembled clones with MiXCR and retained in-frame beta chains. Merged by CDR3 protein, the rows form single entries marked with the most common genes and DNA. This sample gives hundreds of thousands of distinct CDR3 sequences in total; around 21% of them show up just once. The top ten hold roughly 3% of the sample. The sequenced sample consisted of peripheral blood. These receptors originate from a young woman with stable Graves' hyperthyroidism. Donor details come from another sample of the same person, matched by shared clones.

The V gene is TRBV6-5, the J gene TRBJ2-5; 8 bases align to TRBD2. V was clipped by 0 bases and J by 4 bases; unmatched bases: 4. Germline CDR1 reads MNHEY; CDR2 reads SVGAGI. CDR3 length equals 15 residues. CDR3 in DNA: TGTGCCAGCAGTTACTCGATCCTAGCGGGAGAGACCCAGTACTTC. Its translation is CASSYSILAGETQYF.

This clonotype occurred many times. Here the CDR3 reads CAWRGGSNYEQYF. The DNA for the CDR3 is TGTGCCTGGAGAGGGGGTTCGAACTACGAGCAGTACTTC. The V call is TRBV30, the J call TRBJ2-7, with D perhaps TRBD1 (6 bases). V gave up 3 bases and J gave up 3 bases, with 12 bases separating them. The CDR3 is 13 amino acids. CDR1 and CDR2 (germline): GTSNPN, SVGIG (reference sequence).

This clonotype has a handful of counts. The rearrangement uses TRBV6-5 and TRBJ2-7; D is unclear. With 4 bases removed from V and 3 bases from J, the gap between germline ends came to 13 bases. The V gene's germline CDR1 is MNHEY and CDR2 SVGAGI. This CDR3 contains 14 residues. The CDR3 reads CASSSGQKNYEQYF. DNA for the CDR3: TGTGCCAGCAGTTCAGGCCAGAAAAACTACGAGCAGTACTTC.

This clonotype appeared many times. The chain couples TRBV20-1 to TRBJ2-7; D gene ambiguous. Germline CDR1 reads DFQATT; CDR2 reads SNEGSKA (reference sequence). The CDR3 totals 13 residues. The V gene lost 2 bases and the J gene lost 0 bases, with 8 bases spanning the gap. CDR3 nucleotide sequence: TGCAGTGCTAGACTCCGGAGCTCCTACGAGCAGTACTTC. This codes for CSARLRSSYEQYF.

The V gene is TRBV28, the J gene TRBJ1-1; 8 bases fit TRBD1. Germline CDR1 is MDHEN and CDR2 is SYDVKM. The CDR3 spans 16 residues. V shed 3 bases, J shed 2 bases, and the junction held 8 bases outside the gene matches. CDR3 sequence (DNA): TGTGCCAGCAGTTTCCTGACAGGGGCGCGAAACACTGAAGCTTTCTTT. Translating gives CASSFLTGARNTEAFF.

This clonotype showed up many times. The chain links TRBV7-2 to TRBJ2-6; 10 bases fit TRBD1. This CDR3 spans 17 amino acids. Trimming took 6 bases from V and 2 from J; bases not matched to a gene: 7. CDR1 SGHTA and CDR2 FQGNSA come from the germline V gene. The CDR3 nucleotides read TGTGCCAGCAGAGGGGGGACAGGGGCACCTGGGGCCAACGTCCTGACTTTC. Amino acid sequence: CASRGGTGAPGANVLTF.

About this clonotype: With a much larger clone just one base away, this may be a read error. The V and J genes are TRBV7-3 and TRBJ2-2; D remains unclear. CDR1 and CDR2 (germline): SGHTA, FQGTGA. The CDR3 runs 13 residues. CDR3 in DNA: TGTGCCAGCAGCTTAGGGAACGCCGGGGAGCTGTTTTTT. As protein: CASSLGNAGELFF.

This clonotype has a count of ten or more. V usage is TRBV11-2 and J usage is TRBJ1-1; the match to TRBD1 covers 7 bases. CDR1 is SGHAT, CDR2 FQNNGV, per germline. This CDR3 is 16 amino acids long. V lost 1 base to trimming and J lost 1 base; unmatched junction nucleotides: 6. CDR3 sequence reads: CASSLGRGRTNTEAFF. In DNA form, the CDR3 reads TGTGCCAGCAGCTTAGGGAGGGGGCGAACGAACACTGAAGCTTTCTTT.

Here the CDR3 reads CASSLDQGGTEAFF. The CDR3 DNA follows: TGTGCCAGCAGCTTAGATCAGGGCGGCACTGAAGCTTTCTTT. The chain joins TRBV11-2 to TRBJ1-1; possibly TRBD1 for D (5 bases). Per germline, CDR1 SGHAT and CDR2 FQNNGV. Trimming took 0 bases from V and 4 from J, leaving 9 bases between them. This CDR3 is built from 14 residues.

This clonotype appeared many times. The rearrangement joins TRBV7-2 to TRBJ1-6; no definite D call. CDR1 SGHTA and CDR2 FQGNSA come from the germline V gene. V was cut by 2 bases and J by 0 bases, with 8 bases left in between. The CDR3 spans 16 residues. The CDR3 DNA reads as TGTGCCAGCAGCTTAACATGGAGCTCCTATAATTCACCCCTCCACTTT. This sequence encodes CASSLTWSSYNSPLHF.

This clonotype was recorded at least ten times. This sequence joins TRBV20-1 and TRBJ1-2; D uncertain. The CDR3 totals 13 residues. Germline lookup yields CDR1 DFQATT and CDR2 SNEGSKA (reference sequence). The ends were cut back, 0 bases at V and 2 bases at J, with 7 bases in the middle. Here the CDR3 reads CSARDTANYGYTF. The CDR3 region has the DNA TGCAGTGCTAGAGATACGGCGAACTATGGCTACACCTTC.

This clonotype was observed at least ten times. The CDR3 sequence: CATSRSSGFYGYTF. The CDR3 DNA reads TGTGCCACCAGCCGTAGCTCGGGCTTCTATGGCTACACCTTC. V is TRBV15 and J is TRBJ1-2; D unclear. The CDR3 covers 14 residues. V was pared by 5 bases and J by 4 bases, with 14 bases between. Germline V lookup: CDR1 LNHNV, CDR2 YYDKDF (reference sequence). Full variable domain (rest looked up from reference TRBV15 and TRBJ1-2): DAMVIQNPRYQVTQFGKPVTLSCSQTLNHNVMYWYQQKSSQAPKLLFHYYDKDFNNEADTPDNFQSRRPNTSFCFLDIRSPGLGDTAMYLCATSRSSGFYGYTFGSGTRLTVV.

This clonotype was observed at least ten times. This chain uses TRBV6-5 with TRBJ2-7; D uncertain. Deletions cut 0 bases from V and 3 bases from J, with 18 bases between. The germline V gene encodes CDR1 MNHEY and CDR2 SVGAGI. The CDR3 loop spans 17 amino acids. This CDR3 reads CASSYSGYSFSGYEQYF. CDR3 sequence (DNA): TGTGCCAGCAGTTACTCGGGATATAGTTTTTCGGGCTACGAGCAGTACTTC.

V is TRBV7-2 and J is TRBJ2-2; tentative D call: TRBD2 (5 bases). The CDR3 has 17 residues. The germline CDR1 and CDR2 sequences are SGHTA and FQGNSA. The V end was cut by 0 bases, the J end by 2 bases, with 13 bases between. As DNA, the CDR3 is TGTGCCAGCAGCTTAGCCCCCGGGGTCGAAAACACCGGGGAGCTGTTTTTT. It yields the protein CASSLAPGVENTGELFF.

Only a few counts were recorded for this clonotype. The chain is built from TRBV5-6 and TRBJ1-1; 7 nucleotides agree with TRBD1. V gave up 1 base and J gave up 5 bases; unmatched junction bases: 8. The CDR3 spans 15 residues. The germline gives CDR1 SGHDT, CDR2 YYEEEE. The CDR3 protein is CASSLWPGGGTEAFF. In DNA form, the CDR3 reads TGTGCCAGCAGCTTGTGGCCAGGGGGGGGAACTGAAGCTTTCTTT.

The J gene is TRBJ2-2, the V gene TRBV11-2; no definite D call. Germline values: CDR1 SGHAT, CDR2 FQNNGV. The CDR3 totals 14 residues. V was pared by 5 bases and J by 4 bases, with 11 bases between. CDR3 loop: CASSQGIPTGELFF. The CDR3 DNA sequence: TGTGCCAGCAGCCAAGGGATTCCCACCGGGGAGCTGTTTTTT.

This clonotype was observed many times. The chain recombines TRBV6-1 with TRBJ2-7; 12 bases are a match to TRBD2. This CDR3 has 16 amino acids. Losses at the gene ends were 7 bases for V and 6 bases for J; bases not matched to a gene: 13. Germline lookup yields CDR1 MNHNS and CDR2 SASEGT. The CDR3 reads CASTFAPSGGAGEQYF. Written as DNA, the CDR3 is TGTGCCAGCACCTTTGCTCCTAGCGGGGGGGCGGGCGAGCAGTACTTC.

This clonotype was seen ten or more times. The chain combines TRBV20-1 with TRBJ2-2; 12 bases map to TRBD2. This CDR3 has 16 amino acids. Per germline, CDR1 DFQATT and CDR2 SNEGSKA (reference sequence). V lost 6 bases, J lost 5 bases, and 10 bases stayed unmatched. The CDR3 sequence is CSASKTGTSGTGELFF. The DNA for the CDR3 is TGCAGTGCCTCTAAAACCGGGACTAGCGGGACCGGGGAGCTGTTTTTT.

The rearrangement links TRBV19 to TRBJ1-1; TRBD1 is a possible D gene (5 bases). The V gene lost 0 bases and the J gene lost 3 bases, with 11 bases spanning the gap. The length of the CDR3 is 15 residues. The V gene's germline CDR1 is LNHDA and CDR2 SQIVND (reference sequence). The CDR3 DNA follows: TGTGCCAGTAGTATAGATTCGTTCAGGGACACTGAAGCTTTCTTT. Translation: CASSIDSFRDTEAFF.

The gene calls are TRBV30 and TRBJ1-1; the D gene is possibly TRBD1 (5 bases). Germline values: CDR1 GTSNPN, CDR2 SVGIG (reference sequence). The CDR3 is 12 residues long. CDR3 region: CLCSPRDTEAFF. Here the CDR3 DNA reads TGTCTCTGTTCGCCCAGGGACACTGAAGCTTTCTTT.